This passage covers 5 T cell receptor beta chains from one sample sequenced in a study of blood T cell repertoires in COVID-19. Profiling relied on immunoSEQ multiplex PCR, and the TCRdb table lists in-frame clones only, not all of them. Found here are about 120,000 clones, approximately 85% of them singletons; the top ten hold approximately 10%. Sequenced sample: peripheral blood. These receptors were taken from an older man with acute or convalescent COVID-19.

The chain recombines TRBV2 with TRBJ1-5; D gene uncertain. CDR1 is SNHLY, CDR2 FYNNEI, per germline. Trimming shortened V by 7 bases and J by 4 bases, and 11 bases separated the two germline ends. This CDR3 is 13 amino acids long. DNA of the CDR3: TGTGCCAGCAAAAACGACGGGAATCAGCCCCAGCATTTT. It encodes CASKNDGNQPQHF.

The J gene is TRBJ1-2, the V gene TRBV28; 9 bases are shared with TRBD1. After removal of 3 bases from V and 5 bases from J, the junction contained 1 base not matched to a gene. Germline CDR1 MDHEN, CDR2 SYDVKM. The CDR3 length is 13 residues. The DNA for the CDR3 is TGTGCCAGCAGTTTTGGGACAGGGTATGGCTACACCTTC. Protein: CASSFGTGYGYTF.

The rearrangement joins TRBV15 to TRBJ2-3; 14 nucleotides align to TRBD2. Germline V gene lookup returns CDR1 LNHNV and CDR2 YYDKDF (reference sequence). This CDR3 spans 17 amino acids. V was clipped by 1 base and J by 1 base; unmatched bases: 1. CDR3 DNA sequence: TGTGCCACCAGCAGAGTGGGACTAGCGGGAGGCACAGATACGCAGTATTTT. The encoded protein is CATSRVGLAGGTDTQYF.

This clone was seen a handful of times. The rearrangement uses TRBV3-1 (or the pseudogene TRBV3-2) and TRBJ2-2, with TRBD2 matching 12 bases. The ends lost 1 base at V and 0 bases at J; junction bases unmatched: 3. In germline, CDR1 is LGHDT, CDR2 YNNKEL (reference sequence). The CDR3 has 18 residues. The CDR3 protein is CASSQVRTSGANTGELFF. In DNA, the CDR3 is TGTGCCAGCAGCCAAGTACGGACTAGCGGGGCGAACACCGGGGAGCTGTTTTTT.

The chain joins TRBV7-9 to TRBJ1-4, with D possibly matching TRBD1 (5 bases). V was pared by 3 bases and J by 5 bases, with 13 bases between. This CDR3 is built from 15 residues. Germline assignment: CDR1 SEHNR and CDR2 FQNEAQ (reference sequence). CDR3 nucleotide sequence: TGTGCCAGCAGCTTTCGTGACAGACGCAATGAAAAACTGTTTTTT. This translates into CASSFRDRRNEKLFF.